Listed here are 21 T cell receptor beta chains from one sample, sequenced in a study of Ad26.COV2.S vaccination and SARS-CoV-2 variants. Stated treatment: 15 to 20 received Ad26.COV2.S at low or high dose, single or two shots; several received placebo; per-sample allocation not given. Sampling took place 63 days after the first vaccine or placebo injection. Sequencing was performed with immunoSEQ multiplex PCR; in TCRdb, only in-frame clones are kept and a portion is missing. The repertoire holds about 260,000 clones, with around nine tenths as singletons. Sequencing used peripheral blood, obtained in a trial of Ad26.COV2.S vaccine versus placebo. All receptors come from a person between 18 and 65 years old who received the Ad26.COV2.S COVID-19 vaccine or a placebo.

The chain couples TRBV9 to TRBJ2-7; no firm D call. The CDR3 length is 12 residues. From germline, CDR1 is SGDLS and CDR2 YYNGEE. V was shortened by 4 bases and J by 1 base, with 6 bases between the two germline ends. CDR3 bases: TGTGCCAGCAGCTCCCAGTCCTACGAGCAGTACTTC. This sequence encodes CASSSQSYEQYF.

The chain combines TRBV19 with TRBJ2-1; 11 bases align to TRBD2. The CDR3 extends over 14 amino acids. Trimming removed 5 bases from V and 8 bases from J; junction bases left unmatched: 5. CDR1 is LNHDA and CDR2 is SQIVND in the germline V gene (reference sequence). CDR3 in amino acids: CASSWVAGGDEQFF. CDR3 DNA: TGTGCCAGTAGTTGGGTAGCGGGAGGGGATGAGCAGTTCTTC.

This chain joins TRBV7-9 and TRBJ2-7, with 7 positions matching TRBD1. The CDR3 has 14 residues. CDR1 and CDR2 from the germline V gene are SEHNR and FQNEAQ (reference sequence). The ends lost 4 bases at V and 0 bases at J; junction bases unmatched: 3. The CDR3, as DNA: TGTGCCAGCAGCTCGGGACAGCTCTCCTACGAGCAGTACGTC. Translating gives CASSSGQLSYEQYV.

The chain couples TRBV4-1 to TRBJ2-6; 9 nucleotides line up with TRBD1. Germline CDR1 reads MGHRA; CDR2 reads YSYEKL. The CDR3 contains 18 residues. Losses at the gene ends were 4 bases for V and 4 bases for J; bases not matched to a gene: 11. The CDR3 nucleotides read TGCGCCAGCAGCCTTGGACAGGGGCCGAGGAAGGGGGCCAACGTCCTGACTTTC. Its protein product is CASSLGQGPRKGANVLTF.

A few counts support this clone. CDR3 DNA sequence: TGTGCCAGCTCACCAACGGGGTCCACTGAAGCTTTCTTT. Translating gives CASSPTGSTEAFF. This rearrangement joins TRBV18 to TRBJ1-1; D call uncertain. The CDR3 runs to 13 residues. V shed 2 bases and J shed 4 bases, with 8 bases lying between them. The germline V gene has CDR1 KGHSH and CDR2 LQKENI.

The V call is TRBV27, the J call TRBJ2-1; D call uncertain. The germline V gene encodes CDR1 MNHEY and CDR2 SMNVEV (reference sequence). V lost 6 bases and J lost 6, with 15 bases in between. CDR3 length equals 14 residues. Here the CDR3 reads CASSPSYAPNEQFF. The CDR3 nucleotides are TGTGCCAGCAGCCCGTCTTACGCTCCCAATGAGCAGTTCTTC.

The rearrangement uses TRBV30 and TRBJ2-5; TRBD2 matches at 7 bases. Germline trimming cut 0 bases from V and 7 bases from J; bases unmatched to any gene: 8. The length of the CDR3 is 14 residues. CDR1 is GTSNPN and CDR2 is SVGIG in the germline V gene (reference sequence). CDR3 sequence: CAWSVRGGRGTQYF. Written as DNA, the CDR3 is TGTGCCTGGAGTGTACGGGGTGGGAGGGGGACCCAGTACTTC.

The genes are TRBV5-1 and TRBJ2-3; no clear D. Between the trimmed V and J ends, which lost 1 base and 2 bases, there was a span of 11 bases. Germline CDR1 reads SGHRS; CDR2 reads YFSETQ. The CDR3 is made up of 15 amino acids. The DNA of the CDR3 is TGCGCCAGCAGCTTGCGCAGAGGTATCACAGATACGCAGTATTTT. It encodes CASSLRRGITDTQYF.

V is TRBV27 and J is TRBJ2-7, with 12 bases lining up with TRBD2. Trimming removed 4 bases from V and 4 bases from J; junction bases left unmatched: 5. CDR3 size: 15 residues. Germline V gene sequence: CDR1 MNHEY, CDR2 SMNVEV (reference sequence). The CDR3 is CASSSWTSGEYEQYF. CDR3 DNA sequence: TGTGCCAGCAGTTCATGGACTAGCGGGGAATACGAGCAGTACTTC.

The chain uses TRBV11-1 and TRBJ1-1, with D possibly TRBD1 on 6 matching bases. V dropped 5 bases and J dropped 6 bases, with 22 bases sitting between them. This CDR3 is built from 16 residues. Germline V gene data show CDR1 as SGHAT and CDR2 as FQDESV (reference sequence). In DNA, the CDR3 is TGTGCCAGCAGCCCCCTCGGAGGGGCAGGGGAACCTGAAGCTTTCTTT. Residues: CASSPLGGAGEPEAFF.

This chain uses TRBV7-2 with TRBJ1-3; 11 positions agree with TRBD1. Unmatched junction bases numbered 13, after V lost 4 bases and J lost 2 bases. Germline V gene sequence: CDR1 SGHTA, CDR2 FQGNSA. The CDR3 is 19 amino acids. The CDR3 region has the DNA TGTGCCAGCAGCTCCCGGACAGGGGGCACCCAGGGTACTGGAAACACCATATATTTT. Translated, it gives CASSSRTGGTQGTGNTIYF.

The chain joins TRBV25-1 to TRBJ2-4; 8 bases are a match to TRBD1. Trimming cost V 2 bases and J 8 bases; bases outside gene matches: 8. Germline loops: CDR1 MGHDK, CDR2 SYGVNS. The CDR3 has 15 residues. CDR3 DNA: TGTGCCAGCAGTGAAGCAGGGGGCGAAGCACACATTCAGTACTTC. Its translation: CASSEAGGEAHIQYF.

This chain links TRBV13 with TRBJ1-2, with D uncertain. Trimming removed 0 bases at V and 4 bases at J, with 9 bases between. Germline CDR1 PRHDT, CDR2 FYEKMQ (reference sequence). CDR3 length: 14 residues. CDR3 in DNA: TGTGCCAGCAGCTTAGGAGGAGTTTCCTATGGCTACACCTTC. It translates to CASSLGGVSYGYTF.

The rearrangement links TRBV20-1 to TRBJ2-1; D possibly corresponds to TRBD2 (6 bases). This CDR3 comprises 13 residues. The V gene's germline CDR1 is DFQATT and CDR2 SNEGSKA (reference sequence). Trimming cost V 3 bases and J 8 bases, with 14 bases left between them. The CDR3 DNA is TGCAGTGCTAGTTTTCGGAGGGCCGATGAGCAGTTCTTC. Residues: CSASFRRADEQFF.

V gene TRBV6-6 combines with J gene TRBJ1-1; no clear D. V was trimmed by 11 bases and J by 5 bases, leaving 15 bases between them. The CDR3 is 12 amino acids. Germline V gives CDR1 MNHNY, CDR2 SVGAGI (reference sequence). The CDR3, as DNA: TGTGCCGGGTCGGCGGGGTTGACTGAAGCTTTCTTT. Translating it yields CAGSAGLTEAFF.

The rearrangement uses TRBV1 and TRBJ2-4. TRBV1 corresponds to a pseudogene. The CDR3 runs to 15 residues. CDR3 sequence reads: CTSSQDRFRENIQYF. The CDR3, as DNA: TGCACCAGCAGCCAAGATCGTTTTAGGGAAAACATTCAGTACTTC.

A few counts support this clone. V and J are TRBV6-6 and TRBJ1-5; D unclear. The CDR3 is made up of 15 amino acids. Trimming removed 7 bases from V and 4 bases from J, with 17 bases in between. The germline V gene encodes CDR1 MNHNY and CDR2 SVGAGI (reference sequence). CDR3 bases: TGTGCCAGCAAGGGTGGGGTCAGCGGAAATCAGCCCCAGCATTTT. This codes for CASKGGVSGNQPQHF.

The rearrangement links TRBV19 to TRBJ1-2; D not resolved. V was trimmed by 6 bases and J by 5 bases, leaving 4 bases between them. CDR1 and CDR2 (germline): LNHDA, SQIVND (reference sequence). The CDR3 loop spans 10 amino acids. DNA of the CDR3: TGTGCCAGTAGCGATTATGGCTACACCTTC. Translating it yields CASSDYGYTF.

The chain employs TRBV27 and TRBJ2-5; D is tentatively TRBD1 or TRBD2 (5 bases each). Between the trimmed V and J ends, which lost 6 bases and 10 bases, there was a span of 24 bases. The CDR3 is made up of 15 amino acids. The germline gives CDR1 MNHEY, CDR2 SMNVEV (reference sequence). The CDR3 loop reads CASRSIRDPLGFQYF. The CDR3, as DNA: TGTGCCAGCAGATCAATCAGGGACCCATTGGGGTTCCAGTACTTC.

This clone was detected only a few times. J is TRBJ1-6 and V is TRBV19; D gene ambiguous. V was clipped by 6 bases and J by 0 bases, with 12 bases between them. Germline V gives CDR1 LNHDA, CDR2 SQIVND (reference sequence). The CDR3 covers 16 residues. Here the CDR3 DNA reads TGTGCCAGTAGACCACGAGGGAGCTCCTATAATTCACCCCTCCACTTT. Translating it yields CASRPRGSSYNSPLHF.

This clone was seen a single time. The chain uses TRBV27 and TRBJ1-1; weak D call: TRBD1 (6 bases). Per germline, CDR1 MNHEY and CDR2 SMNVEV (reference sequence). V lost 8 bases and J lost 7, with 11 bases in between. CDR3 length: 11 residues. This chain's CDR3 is CASRGGVEAFF. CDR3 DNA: TGTGCCAGCCGAGGGGGAGTTGAAGCTTTCTTT.